The 8 T cell receptor beta chains below come from one sample, sequenced in a study of T cell responses to AZD1222 COVID-19 vaccine. TCRdb's copy holds only in-frame clones and misses some; the assay was immunoSEQ multiplex PCR. The sample holds over 150,000 clones, 92% seen once. The sample consisted of peripheral blood, taken on day 0 of AZD1222 vaccination. The receptors were gathered from an adult in good health.

The chain is built from TRBV7-2 and TRBJ1-5, with 8 nucleotides matching TRBD1. The germline gives CDR1 SGHTA, CDR2 FQGNSA. V lost 2 bases and J lost 7; bases outside the gene matches: 13. The CDR3 length is 17 residues. CDR3 DNA: TGTGCCAGCAGCTTAAGGGCAGGGGGCGTGCAGGAACAGCCCCAGCATTTT. Translating gives CASSLRAGGVQEQPQHF.

The chain joins TRBV5-5 to TRBJ2-1; TRBD1 aligns across 7 bases. From germline, CDR1 is SGHKS and CDR2 YYEKEE (reference sequence). The CDR3 is 15 amino acids. Losses at the gene ends were 4 bases for V and 4 bases for J; bases not matched to a gene: 8. CDR3 sequence (DNA): TGTGCCAGCAGCGCCCGGGACAGAGATTACAATGAGCAGTTCTTC. Translation: CASSARDRDYNEQFF.

This clone was counted once. J is TRBJ2-5 and V is TRBV5-4, with 7 bases aligning to TRBD2. Germline CDR1 SGHNT, CDR2 YYREEE (reference sequence). The CDR3 totals 16 residues. V was clipped by 0 bases and J by 5 bases; unmatched bases: 10. The CDR3 is CASSLAVGGSQETQYF. In DNA, the CDR3 is TGTGCCAGCAGCTTGGCCGTGGGGGGGAGCCAGGAGACCCAGTACTTC.

The rearrangement uses TRBV29-1 and TRBJ1-2, with D maybe TRBD1 (5 bases). Germline CDR1 reads SQVTM; CDR2 reads ANQGSEA. V was shortened by 3 bases and J by 4 bases, with 21 bases between the two germline ends. The CDR3 covers 16 residues. CDR3 sequence reads: CSVEVFGPPGGYGYTF. CDR3 sequence (DNA): TGCAGCGTTGAGGTCTTCGGACCTCCCGGGGGCTATGGCTACACCTTC.

The V and J genes are TRBV5-5 and TRBJ1-1; D might be TRBD1 (5 bases). Deletions cut 4 bases from V and 2 bases from J, with 21 bases between. The CDR3 length is 17 residues. CDR1 and CDR2 (germline): SGHKS, YYEKEE (reference sequence). CDR3 sequence reads: CASSPRGLGRSNTEAFF. The CDR3 DNA follows: TGTGCCAGCAGCCCACGGGGGTTAGGACGGTCCAACACTGAAGCTTTCTTT.

J is TRBJ2-1 and V is TRBV18; D may be TRBD1 or TRBD2 (5 bases each). This CDR3 spans 12 amino acids. Germline loops: CDR1 KGHSH, CDR2 LQKENI. V was pared by 3 bases and J by 8 bases, with 8 bases between. CDR3 residues: CASSPRGDEQFF. DNA for the CDR3: TGTGCCAGCTCACCCCGGGGCGATGAGCAGTTCTTC.

This clone was counted once. The CDR3 reads CASSRTGEAFF. In nucleotides, the CDR3 is TGTGCCAGCAGCCGCACGGGTGAAGCTTTCTTT. The chain carries TRBV25-1 and TRBJ1-1; D is ambiguous. Germline CDR1 is MGHDK and CDR2 is SYGVNS. V was cut by 6 bases and J by 7 bases, with 9 bases left in between. The CDR3 runs to 11 residues.

The genes are TRBV11-2 and TRBJ2-7; possibly TRBD1 for D (6 bases). This CDR3 is 16 amino acids long. V lost 3 bases and J lost 1, with 16 bases in between. Germline V gene data show CDR1 as SGHAT and CDR2 as FQNNGV. The CDR3 sequence is CASSLAGQGKSYEQYF. CDR3 bases: TGTGCCAGCAGCTTGGCCGGGCAGGGGAAATCCTACGAGCAGTACTTC.